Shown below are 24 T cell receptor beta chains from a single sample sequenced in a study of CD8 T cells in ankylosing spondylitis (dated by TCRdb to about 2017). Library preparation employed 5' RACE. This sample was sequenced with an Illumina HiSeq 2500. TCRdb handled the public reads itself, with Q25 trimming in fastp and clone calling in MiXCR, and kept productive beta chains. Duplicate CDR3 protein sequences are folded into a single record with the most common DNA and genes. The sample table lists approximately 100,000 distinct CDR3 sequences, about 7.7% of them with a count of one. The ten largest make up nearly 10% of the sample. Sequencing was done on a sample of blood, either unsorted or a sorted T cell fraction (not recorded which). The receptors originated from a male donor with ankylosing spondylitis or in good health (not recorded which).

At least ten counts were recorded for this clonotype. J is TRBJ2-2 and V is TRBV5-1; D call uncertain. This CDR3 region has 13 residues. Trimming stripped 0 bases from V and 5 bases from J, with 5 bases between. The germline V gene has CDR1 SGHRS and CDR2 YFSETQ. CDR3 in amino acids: CASSLDPTGELFF. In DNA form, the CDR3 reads TGCGCCAGCAGCTTGGACCCTACCGGGGAGCTGTTTTTT.

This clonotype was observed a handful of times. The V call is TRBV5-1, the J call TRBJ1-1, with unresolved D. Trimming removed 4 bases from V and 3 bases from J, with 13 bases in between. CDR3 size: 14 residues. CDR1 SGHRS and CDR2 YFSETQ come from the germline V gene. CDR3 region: CASSDGRGYTEAFF. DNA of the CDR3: TGCGCCAGCAGCGATGGACGGGGATACACTGAAGCTTTCTTT. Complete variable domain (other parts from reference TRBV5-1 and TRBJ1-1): KAGVTQTPRYLIKTRGQQVTLSCSPISGHRSVSWYQQTPGQGLQFLFEYFSETQRNKGNFPGRFSGRQFSNSRSEMNVSTLELGDSALYLCASSDGRGYTEAFFGQGTRLTVV.

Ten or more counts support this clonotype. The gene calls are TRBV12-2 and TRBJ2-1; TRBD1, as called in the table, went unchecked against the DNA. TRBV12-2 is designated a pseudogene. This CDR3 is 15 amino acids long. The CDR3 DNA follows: TGTGCAAGTCGCTTAGCAGGGACAGAGGGAAATGAGCAGTTCTTC. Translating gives CASRLAGTEGNEQFF.

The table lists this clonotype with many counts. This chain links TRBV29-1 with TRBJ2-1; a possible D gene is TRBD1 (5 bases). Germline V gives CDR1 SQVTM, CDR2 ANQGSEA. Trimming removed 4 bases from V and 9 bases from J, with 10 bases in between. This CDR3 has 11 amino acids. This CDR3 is CSVVGVGEQFF. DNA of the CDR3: TGCAGCGTTGTAGGGGTTGGTGAGCAGTTCTTC.

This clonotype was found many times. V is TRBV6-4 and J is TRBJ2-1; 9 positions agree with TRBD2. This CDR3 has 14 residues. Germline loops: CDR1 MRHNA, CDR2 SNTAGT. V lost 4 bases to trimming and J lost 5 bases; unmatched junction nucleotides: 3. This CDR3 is CASSVERGDNEQFF. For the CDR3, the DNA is TGTGCCAGCAGTGTGGAGCGGGGGGACAATGAGCAGTTCTTC.

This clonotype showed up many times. The CDR3 reads CSARVAGEYEQFF. CDR3 DNA: TGCAGTGCTAGAGTAGCGGGAGAATATGAGCAGTTCTTC. The V call is TRBV20-1, the J call TRBJ2-1, with 9 positions matching TRBD2. V trimming: 1 base; J trimming: 8 bases; junction bases outside the gene matches: 3. The V gene's germline CDR1 is DFQATT and CDR2 SNEGSKA (reference sequence). There are 13 residues in the CDR3.

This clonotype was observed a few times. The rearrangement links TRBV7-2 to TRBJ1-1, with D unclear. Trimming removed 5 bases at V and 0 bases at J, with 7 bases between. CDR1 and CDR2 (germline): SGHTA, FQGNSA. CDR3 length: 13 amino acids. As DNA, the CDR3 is TGTGCCAGCAGCCGCGGCGTGAACACTGAAGCTTTCTTT. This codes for CASSRGVNTEAFF.

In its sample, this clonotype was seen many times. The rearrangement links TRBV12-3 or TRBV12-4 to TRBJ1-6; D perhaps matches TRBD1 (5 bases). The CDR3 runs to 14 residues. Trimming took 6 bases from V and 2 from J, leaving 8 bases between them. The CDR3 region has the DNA TGTGCCAGCAGGGGGGGGACCTATAATTCACCCCTCCACTTT. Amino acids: CASRGGTYNSPLHF.

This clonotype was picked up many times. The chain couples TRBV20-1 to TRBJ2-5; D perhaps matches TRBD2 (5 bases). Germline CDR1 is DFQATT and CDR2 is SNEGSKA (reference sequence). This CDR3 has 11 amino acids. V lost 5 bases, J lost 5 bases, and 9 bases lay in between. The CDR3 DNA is TGCAGTGCTCTTGGCGGGGAGACCCAGTACTTC. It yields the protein CSALGGETQYF.

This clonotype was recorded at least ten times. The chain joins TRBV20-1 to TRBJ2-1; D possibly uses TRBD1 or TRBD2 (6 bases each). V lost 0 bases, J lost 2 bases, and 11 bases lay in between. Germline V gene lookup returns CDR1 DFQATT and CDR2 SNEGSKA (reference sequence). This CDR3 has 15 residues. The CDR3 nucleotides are TGCAGTGCTAGAGACGGGGGCTTCCCCTACAATGAGCAGTTCTTC. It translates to CSARDGGFPYNEQFF.

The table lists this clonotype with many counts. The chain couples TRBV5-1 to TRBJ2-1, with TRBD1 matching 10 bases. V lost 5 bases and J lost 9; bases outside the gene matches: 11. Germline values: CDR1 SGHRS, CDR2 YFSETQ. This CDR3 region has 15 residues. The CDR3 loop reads CASSPTGTGESEQFF. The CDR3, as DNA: TGCGCCAGCAGTCCAACCGGGACAGGGGAGAGTGAGCAGTTCTTC.

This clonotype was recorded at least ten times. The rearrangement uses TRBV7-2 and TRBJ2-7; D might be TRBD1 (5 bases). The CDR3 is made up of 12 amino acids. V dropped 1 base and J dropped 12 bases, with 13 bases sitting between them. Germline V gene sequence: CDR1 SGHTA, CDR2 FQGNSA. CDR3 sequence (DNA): TGTGCCAGCAGCTTAGACCAGGGCTCTCTGTACTTC. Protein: CASSLDQGSLYF.

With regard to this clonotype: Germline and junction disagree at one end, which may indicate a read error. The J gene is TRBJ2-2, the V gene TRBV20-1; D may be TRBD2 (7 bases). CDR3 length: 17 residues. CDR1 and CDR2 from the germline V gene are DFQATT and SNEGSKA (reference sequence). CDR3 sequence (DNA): TGCAGTGTTAGAGATAAAGTAGGGGGGGGGCCAAGCGGGGAGCTGTTTTTT. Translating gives CSVRDKVGGGPSGELFF.

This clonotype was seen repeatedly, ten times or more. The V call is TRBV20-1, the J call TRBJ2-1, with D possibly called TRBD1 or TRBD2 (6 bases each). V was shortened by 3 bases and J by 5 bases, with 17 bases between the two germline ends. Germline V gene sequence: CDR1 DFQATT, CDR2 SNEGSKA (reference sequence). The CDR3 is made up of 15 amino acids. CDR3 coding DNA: TGCAGTGCTAGCCTGGGGGCTAGGAGGGACAATGAGCAGTTCTTC. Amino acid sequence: CSASLGARRDNEQFF.

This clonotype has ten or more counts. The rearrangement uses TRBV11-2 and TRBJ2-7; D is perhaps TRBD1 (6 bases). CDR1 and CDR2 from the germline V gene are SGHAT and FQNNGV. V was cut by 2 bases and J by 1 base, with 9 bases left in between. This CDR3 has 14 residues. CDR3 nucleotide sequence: TGTGCCAGCAGCTTAATGACAGGTTCCTACGAGCAGTACTTC. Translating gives CASSLMTGSYEQYF.

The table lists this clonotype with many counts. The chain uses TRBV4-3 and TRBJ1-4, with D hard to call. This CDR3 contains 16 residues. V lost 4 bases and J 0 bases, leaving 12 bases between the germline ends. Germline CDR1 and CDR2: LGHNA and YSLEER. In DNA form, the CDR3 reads TGCGCCAGCAGCCTCGGGGAATCGGCAACTAATGAAAAACTGTTTTTT. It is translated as CASSLGESATNEKLFF.

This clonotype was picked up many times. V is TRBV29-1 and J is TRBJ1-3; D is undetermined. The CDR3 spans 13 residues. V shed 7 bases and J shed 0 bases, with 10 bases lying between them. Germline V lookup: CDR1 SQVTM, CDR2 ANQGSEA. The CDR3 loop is CSADLSSGNTIYF. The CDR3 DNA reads TGCAGCGCCGACCTGAGCTCTGGAAACACCATATATTTT.

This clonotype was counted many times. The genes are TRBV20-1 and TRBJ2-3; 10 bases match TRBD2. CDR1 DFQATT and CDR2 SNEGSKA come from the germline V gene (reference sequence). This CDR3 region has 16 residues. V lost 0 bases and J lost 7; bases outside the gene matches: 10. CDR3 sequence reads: CSARELQRGGRNTQYF. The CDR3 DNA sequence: TGCAGTGCTAGAGAGCTCCAGCGGGGGGGCCGAAATACGCAGTATTTT.

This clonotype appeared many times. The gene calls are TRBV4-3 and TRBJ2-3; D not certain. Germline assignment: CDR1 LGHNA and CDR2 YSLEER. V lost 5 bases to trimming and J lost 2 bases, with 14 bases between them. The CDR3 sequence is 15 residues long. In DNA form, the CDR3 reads TGCGCCAGCAGCGAAAGTCTGACGATCACAGATACGCAGTATTTT. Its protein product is CASSESLTITDTQYF.

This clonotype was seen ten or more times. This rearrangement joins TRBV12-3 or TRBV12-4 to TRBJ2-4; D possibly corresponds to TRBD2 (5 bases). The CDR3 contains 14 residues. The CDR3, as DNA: TGTGCTAACGGAGCGGTGCTAGCCAAAAACATTCAGTACTTC. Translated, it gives CANGAVLAKNIQYF.

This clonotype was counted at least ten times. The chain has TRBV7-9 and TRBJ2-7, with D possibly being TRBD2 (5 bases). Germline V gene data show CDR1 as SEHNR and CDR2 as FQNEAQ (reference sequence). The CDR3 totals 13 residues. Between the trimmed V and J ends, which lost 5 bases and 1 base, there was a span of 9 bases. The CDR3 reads CASSPDSSYEQYF. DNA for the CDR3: TGTGCCAGCAGCCCGGACTCTTCCTACGAGCAGTACTTC.

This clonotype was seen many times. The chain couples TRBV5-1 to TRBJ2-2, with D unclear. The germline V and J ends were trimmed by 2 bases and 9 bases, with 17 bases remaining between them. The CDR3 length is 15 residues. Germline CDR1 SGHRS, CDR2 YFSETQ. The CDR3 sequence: CASSFKTSNSRELFF. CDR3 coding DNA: TGCGCCAGCAGCTTTAAGACTTCGAACAGCAGGGAGCTGTTTTTT.

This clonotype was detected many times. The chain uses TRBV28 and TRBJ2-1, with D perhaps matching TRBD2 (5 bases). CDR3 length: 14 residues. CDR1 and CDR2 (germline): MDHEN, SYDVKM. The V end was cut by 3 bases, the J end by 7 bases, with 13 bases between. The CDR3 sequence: CASSLRALRNEQFF. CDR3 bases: TGTGCCAGCAGTTTGAGGGCCCTCAGAAATGAGCAGTTCTTC.

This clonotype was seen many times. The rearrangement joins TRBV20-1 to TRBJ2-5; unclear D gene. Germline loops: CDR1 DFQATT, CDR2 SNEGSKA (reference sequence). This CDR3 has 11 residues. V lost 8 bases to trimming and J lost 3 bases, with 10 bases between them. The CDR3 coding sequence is TGCAGTACCTACAGAGAAGAGACCCAGTACTTC. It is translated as CSTYREETQYF.